The T cell receptor beta chain described here comes from a study of T cell changes during pregnancy in multiple sclerosis (dated by TCRdb to between 2018 and 2021). For the wider study: The study examined how the T cell repertoire changed over the course of pregnancy in women with multiple sclerosis.

The method behind the library was the immunoSEQ multiplex PCR assay. TCRdb holds this immuneACCESS table with in-frame rearrangements only. Some clones are missing; in checked studies, unresolved V genes explain under half, and the rest has no known cause. A total of approximately 32,000 clones appear in this sample, 75% to 90% of them only once. The leading ten clones occupy roughly a tenth of the sample. Concerning this clone itself: Its antigen remains unidentified. No base quality information exists; no much larger clone differs at one position.

The CDR3 contains 16 residues, cysteine and phenylalanine counted. Just CDR3 DNA is preserved here, 48 bases in frame from base 1. The germline V end is reduced by 5 bases and the J end by 0 bases; junction bases left unmatched: 1. The germline V gene (reference sequence) supplies CDR1 LNHDA and CDR2 SQIVND. The receptor was isolated from a female donor with multiple sclerosis, enrolled in a pregnancy study. Recombination linked TRBV19 to TRBJ2-3; 14 central nucleotides agree with TRBD2. The source was CD8+ T cells from peripheral blood mononuclear cells, collected in the second trimester of pregnancy. In nucleotide form, the sequence is TGTGCCAGTAGTTGGACTAGCGGGGGGAGCACAGATACGCAGTATTTT. The translation is CASSWTSGGSTDTQYF.